This TCR beta chain appears in the sequencing data of a study of cytomegalovirus exposure and HLA in healthy donors. The V and J ends lost 6 bases and 10 bases respectively, with 13 bases between them. The germline gives CDR1 SNHLY, CDR2 FYNNEI. This CDR3 has 12 amino acids. This clone was picked up a small number of times. Amplification used 60 Vbeta primers and 13 Jbeta primers. Clones were read by immunoSEQ multiplex PCR, and TCRdb kept only the in-frame ones, dropping some. Of tens of thousands of clones detected, approximately 70% appear once; the ten largest clones hold about 4.2%. The rearrangement joins TRBV2 to TRBJ2-1; D gene ambiguous. This receptor was identified in a woman aged 45-60 years in good health and CMV-seronegative. The sample taken for sequencing was PBMCs. The CDR3 nucleotides are TGTGCCAGCAGATCGCCGGTGCGGGAGCAGTTCTTC. Residues: CASRSPVREQFF.